The rows below give T cell receptor beta chains drawn from one sample of a study of cytomegalovirus exposure and HLA in healthy donors. Produced via immunoSEQ multiplex PCR; TCRdb's table is partial and in-frame only. The data hold more than 110,000 clones, with 75% observed a single time. The sequencing sample was made of PBMCs. These receptors were collected from a young man in good health and CMV-seronegative. CDR3s include the opening cysteine and the closing phenylalanine or tryptophan. A D gene is named only where the DNA matches it firmly. Only some rows state a clone size, as once, few, many or a class for expanded clones.

j_gene: TRBJ1-1
d_gene: .
abundance: .
v_gene: TRBV2
CDR3nt: TGTGCCAGCAATGCCCAGGGGATGAACACTGAAGCTTTCTTT
CDR3aa: CASNAQGMNTEAFF

j_gene: TRBJ2-3
d_gene: .
abundance: .
v_gene: TRBV28
CDR3nt: TGTGCCAGCAGTTTATCCCTCACCCTCCGGGACTTTAGCACAGATACGCAGTATTTT
CDR3aa: CASSLSLTLRDFSTDTQYF

j_gene: TRBJ2-4
d_gene: .
abundance: .
v_gene: TRBV2
CDR3nt: TGTGCCAGCAGTGATAGGAGGGCCTCGACCAAAAACATTCAGTACTTC
CDR3aa: CASSDRRASTKNIQYF

j_gene: TRBJ2-7
d_gene: .
abundance: .
v_gene: TRBV6-1
CDR3nt: TGTGCCATCGCCGAGGCGGGGATTGGCTACGAGCAGTACTTC
CDR3aa: CAIAEAGIGYEQYF

j_gene: TRBJ1-1
d_gene: TRBD1
abundance: .
v_gene: TRBV28
CDR3nt: TGTGCCAGCAGTCCCGGGGACAGGGTCGGGAACACTGAAGCTTTCTTT
CDR3aa: CASSPGDRVGNTEAFF

j_gene: TRBJ1-3
d_gene: .
abundance: .
v_gene: TRBV5-6
CDR3nt: TGTGCCAGCAGCCGCCGACAGCTCTCTGGAAACACCATATATTTT
CDR3aa: CASSRRQLSGNTIYF

j_gene: TRBJ2-3
d_gene: .
abundance: .
v_gene: TRBV2
CDR3nt: TGTGCCAGCATAGGGGGTATCACTTATACGCAGTATTTT
CDR3aa: CASIGGITYTQYF

j_gene: TRBJ2-1
d_gene: .
abundance: .
v_gene: TRBV11-3
CDR3nt: TGTGCCAGCAGCTTAGGGGAACAGGATGAGCAGTTCTTC
CDR3aa: CASSLGEQDEQFF

j_gene: TRBJ2-3
d_gene: TRBD2
abundance: .
v_gene: TRBV9
CDR3nt: TGTGCCAGCAGCGTATCGACGGGGGGTCTGAATACGCAGTATTTT
CDR3aa: CASSVSTGGLNTQYF

j_gene: TRBJ2-7
d_gene: .
abundance: few
v_gene: TRBV6-1
CDR3nt: TGTGCCAGCAGCCGCCAGGGCAGCTCCTACGAGCAGTACTTC
CDR3aa: CASSRQGSSYEQYF

j_gene: TRBJ2-7
d_gene: TRBD2
abundance: .
v_gene: TRBV29-1
CDR3nt: TGCAGCGTTGTTCCAGCGGGGCGGTTGGGGGGCGAGCAGTACTTC
CDR3aa: CSVVPAGRLGGEQYF

j_gene: TRBJ2-1
d_gene: TRBD2
abundance: .
v_gene: TRBV9
CDR3nt: TGTGCCAGCAGCGTAGAGGGTAGCGGGGGGTCCGTGTACAATGAGCAGTTCTTC
CDR3aa: CASSVEGSGGSVYNEQFF

j_gene: TRBJ2-3
d_gene: .
abundance: .
v_gene: TRBV7-8
CDR3nt: TGTGCCAGCAGCTTAGCAGCCAGGGGAACAGATACGCAGTATTTT
CDR3aa: CASSLAARGTDTQYF

j_gene: TRBJ2-3
d_gene: TRBD1
abundance: few
v_gene: TRBV18
CDR3nt: TGTGCCAGCTCACCTCCGGGACAGGGAGGTGGAGATACGCAGTATTTT
CDR3aa: CASSPPGQGGGDTQYF

j_gene: TRBJ2-2
d_gene: TRBD2
abundance: .
v_gene: TRBV7-9
CDR3nt: TGTGCCAGCAGCTCGGGGGGGGCTACCCCGAACACCGGGGAGCTGTTTTTT
CDR3aa: CASSSGGATPNTGELFF

j_gene: TRBJ2-3
d_gene: TRBD1
abundance: .
v_gene: TRBV4-1
CDR3nt: TGCGCCAGCAGCCTCGGACAGGGGACAGATACGCAGTATTTT
CDR3aa: CASSLGQGTDTQYF

j_gene: TRBJ2-1
d_gene: .
abundance: .
v_gene: TRBV14
CDR3nt: TGTGCCAGCAGCTCTTTCCAGGCGCAGTTCTTC
CDR3aa: CASSSFQAQFF

j_gene: TRBJ2-2
d_gene: .
abundance: .
v_gene: TRBV9
CDR3nt: TGTGCCAGCAGACCGGCCCCGGGAAGCACCGGGGAGCTGTTTTTT
CDR3aa: CASRPAPGSTGELFF

j_gene: TRBJ2-1
d_gene: .
abundance: .
v_gene: TRBV12-5
CDR3nt: TGTGCTAGTGGTTTGAGCCCCTATGAGCAGTTCTTC
CDR3aa: CASGLSPYEQFF

j_gene: TRBJ1-2
d_gene: .
abundance: .
v_gene: TRBV11-2
CDR3nt: TGTGCCAGCAGCAAGGACACTAACTATGGCTACACCTTC
CDR3aa: CASSKDTNYGYTF

j_gene: TRBJ1-1
d_gene: TRBD1
abundance: .
v_gene: TRBV10-3
CDR3nt: TGTGCCATCAACCCGACAGGGGGCGCGGGCACTGAAGCTTTCTTT
CDR3aa: CAINPTGGAGTEAFF

j_gene: TRBJ1-4
d_gene: .
abundance: few
v_gene: TRBV6-1
CDR3nt: TGTGCCAGCATCCAGCCCGGAGCTAATGAAAAACTGTTTTTT
CDR3aa: CASIQPGANEKLFF

j_gene: TRBJ2-1
d_gene: TRBD1
abundance: many
v_gene: TRBV28
CDR3nt: TGTGCCAGCAGTCTCGGGACAGCTCCGGCCCATGAGCAGTTCTTC
CDR3aa: CASSLGTAPAHEQFF

j_gene: TRBJ2-1
d_gene: .
abundance: .
v_gene: TRBV5-8
CDR3nt: TGTGCCAGCAGCTCGAATAGCATCAATGAGCAGTTCTTC
CDR3aa: CASSSNSINEQFF

j_gene: TRBJ2-3
d_gene: .
abundance: .
v_gene: TRBV7-9
CDR3nt: TGTGCCAGCAGCCGCCTTCGCAATGAGGATACGCAGTATTTT
CDR3aa: CASSRLRNEDTQYF

j_gene: TRBJ2-3
d_gene: TRBD2
abundance: .
v_gene: TRBV5-1
CDR3nt: TGCGCCAGCAGCTTAGGTCTAGCGGACTACACAGATACGCAGTATTTT
CDR3aa: CASSLGLADYTDTQYF

j_gene: TRBJ2-5
d_gene: .
abundance: .
v_gene: TRBV29-1
CDR3nt: TGCAGCGCCACCCGGGACATACAAGAGACCCAGTACTTC
CDR3aa: CSATRDIQETQYF

j_gene: TRBJ2-1
d_gene: .
abundance: .
v_gene: TRBV5-6
CDR3nt: TGTGCCAGCAGCCCGGCGGGGTCCTACAATGAGCAGTTCTTC
CDR3aa: CASSPAGSYNEQFF

j_gene: TRBJ2-2
d_gene: .
abundance: .
v_gene: TRBV21-1
CDR3nt: TGTGCCAGCAGCAAAGAACTTGAGGGAGGCCCCGGGGAGCTGTTTTTT
CDR3aa: CASSKELEGGPGELFF

j_gene: TRBJ1-2
d_gene: .
abundance: few
v_gene: TRBV6-6
CDR3nt: TGTGCCAGCAGTTACCCACAGGGACAAGGCAGTGGCTACACCTTC
CDR3aa: CASSYPQGQGSGYTF

j_gene: TRBJ1-5
d_gene: TRBD1
abundance: few
v_gene: TRBV28
CDR3nt: TGTGCCAGCAGTTTCTCCAGGGGGCGGCGTAACAATCAGCCCCAGCATTTT
CDR3aa: CASSFSRGRRNNQPQHF